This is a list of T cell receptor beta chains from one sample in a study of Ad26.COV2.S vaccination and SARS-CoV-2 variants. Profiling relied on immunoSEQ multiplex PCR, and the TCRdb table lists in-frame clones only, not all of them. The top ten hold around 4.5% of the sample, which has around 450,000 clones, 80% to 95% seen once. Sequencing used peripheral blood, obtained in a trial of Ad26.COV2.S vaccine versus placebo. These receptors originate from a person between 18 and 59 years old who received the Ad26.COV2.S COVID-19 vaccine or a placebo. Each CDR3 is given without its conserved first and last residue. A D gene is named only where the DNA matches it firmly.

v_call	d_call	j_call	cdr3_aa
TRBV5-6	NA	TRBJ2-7	ASSPVGRNYEQY
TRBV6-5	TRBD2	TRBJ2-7	ASSRGGIYLLEQY
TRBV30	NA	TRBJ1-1	AWSPGQQIEAF
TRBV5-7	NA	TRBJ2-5	ASSLLCNIWRAEETQY
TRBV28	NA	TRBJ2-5	ASSFILRETQY
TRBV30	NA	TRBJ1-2	AWSPGNYGYT
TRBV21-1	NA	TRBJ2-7	ASSKEDGDYEQY
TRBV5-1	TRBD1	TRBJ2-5	ASSYGDRQETQY
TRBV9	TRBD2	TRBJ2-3	ASSVEGLAGGTDTQY
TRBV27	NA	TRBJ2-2	ASSLTGITTGELF
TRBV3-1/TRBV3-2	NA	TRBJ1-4	ASSQGRRGEKLF
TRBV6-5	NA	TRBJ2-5	ASSKKAGETQY
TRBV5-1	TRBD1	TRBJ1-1	ASSLGQGRVTEAF
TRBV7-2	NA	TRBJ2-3	ASSPLGGRADTQY
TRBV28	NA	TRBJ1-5	ASSPYKHSNQPQH
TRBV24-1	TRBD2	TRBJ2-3	ATSDPPGLSVGGLNTDTQY
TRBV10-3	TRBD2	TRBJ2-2	AISDTPWGGRYTGELF
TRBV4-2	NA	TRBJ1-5	ASSQGRDQPQH
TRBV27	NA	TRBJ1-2	ASSSRQFYGYT
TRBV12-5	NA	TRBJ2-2	ALSRGNTGELF
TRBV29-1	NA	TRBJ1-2	SVEIREGYGYT
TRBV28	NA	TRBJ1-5	ASSTNQPQH
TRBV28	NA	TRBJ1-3	ASSLLSEGSSGNTIY